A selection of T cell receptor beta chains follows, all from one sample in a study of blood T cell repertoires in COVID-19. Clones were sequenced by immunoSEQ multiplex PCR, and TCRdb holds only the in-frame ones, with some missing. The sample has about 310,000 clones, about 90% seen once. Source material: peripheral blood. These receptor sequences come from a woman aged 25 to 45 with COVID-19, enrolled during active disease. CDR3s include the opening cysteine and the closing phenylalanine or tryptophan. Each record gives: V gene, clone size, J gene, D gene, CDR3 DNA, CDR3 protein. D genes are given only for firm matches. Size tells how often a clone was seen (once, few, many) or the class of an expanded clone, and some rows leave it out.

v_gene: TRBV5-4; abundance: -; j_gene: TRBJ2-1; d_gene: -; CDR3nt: TGTGCCACCGGGTTTACGTACAATGAGCAGTTCTTC; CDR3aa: CATGFTYNEQFF
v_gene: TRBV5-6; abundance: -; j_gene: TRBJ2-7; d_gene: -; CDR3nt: TGTGCCAGCAGCTTGGGGGCAGGTACCACCAACGAGCAGTACTTC; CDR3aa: CASSLGAGTTNEQYF
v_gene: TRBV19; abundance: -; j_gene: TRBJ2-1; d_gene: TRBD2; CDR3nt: TGTGCCAGTAGTAGACTAGCGGGAGGGCCTAATGAGCAGTTCTTC; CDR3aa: CASSRLAGGPNEQFF
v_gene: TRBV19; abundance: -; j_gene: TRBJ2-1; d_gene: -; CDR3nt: TGTGCCAGTAGTATATTCGGTGATGAGCAGTTCTTC; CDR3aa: CASSIFGDEQFF
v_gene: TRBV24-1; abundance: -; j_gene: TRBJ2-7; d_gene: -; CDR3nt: TGTGCTACCAGTGATTTGGCGAGTGGAGGGCCTTACGAGCAGTACTTC; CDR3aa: CATSDLASGGPYEQYF
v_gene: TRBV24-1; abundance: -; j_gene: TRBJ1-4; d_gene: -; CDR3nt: TGTGCCACCAGTGAGGGGGGACCTAATGAAAAACTGTTTTTT; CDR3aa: CATSEGGPNEKLFF
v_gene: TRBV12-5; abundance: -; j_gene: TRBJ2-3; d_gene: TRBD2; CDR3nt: TGTGCTAGTGGTTTGGTAAGCCTCCTAGCGGGAGGACGAACAGATACGCAGTATTTT; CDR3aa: CASGLVSLLAGGRTDTQYF
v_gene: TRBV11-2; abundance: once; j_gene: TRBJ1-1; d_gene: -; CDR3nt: TGTGCCAGCAGCTTAGGTGTCAAGAACACTGAAGCTTTCTTT; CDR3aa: CASSLGVKNTEAFF
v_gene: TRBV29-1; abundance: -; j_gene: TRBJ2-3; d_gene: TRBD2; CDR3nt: TGCAGCGCACTTAGCGGGAGGGCCATAGATACGCAGTATTTT; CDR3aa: CSALSGRAIDTQYF
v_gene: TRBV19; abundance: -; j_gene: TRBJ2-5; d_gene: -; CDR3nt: TGTGCCAGTAGTATTACAGGGCCCCAAGAGACCCAGTACTTC; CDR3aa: CASSITGPQETQYF
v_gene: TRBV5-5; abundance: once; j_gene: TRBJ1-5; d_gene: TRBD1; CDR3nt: TGTGCCAGCAGTTTGACAGGGGATCAGCCCCAGCATTTT; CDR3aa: CASSLTGDQPQHF
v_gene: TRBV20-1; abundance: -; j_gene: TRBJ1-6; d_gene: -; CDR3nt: TGCAGTGCTAGTAATGGGGCTTATAATTCACCCCTCCACTTT; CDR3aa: CSASNGAYNSPLHF
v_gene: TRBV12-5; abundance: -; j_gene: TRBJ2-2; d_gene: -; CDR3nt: TGTGCTAGTGGTTCCTCCCAGTTCGCCTTGGCCGGGGAGCTGTTTTTT; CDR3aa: CASGSSQFALAGELFF
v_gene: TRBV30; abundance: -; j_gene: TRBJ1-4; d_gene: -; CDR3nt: TGTGCCTGGAGTACGGGGTCCGCTGCAACTAATGAAAAACTGTTTTTT; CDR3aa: CAWSTGSAATNEKLFF
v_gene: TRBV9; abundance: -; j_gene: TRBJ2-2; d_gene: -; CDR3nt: TGTGCCAGCAGCGCCCGACTAGTGGCGAACACCGGGGAGCTGTTTTTT; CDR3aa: CASSARLVANTGELFF
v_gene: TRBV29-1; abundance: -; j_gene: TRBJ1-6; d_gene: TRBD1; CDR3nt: TGCAGCGCCGACCGGGACAGACCCCTCCACTTT; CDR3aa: CSADRDRPLHF
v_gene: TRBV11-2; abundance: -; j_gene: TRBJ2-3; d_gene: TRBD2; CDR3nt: TGTGCCAGCAGCAGCAAGCGGGAGGGCCTCGGCACAGATACGCAGTATTTT; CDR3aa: CASSSKREGLGTDTQYF
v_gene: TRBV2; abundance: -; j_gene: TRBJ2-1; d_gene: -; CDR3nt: TGTGCCAGCTTTTTGGTGAGGGTATCCTACAATGAGCAGTTCTTC; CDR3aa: CASFLVRVSYNEQFF
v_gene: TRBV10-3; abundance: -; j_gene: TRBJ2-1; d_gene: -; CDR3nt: TGTGCCATCAGTGAGCCCCGGAGGGTAGCTGGTAATGAGCAGTTCTTC; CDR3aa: CAISEPRRVAGNEQFF
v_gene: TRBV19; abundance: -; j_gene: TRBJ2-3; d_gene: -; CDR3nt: TGTGCCAGTACCCCTGTTCAGGGGAGCACAGATACGCAGTATTTT; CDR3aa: CASTPVQGSTDTQYF
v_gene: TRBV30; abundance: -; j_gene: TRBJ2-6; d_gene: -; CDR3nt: TGTGCCTGGCGAGGCCCTTGGCAATTCGGGGCCAACGTCCTGACTTTC; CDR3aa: CAWRGPWQFGANVLTF
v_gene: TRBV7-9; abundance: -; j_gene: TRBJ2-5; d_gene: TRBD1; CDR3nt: TGTGCCAGCAGCCTGGCCGGACAGGGGGCGAGAGAGACCCAGTACTTC; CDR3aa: CASSLAGQGARETQYF
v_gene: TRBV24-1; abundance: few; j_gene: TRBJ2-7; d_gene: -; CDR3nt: TGTGCCACCAGTGATTTACCCAGACCGACACACTACGAGCAGTACTTC; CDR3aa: CATSDLPRPTHYEQYF
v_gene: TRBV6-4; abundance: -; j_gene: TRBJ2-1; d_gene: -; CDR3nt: TGTGCCAGCAGTGATCAGGGGTGGAATGAGCAGTTCTTC; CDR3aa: CASSDQGWNEQFF
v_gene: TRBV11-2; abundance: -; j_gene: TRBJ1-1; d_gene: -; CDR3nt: TGTGCCAGCAGCCGGAACCTTGACTCTGAAGCTTTCTTT; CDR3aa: CASSRNLDSEAFF
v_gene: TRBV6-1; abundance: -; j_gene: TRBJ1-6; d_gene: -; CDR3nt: TGTGCCAGCAGTGATCTCCCAGCGAGAGTTTATAATTCACCCCTCCACTTT; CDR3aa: CASSDLPARVYNSPLHF